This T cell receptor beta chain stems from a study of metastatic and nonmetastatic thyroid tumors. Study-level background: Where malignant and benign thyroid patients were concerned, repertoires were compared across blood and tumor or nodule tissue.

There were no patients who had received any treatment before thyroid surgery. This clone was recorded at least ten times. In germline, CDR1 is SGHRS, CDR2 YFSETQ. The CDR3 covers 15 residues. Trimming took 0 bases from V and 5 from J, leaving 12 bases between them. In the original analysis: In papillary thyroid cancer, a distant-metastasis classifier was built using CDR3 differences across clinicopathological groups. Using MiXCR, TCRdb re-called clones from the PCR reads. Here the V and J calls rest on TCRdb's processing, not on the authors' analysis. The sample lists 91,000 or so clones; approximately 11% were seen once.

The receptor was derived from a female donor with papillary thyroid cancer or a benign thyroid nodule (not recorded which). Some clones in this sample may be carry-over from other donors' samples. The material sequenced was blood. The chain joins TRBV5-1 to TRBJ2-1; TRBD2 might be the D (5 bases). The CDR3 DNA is TGCGCCAGCAGCTTGGAAAGCGGTAAGCACAATGAGCAGTTCTTC. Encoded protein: CASSLESGKHNEQFF.